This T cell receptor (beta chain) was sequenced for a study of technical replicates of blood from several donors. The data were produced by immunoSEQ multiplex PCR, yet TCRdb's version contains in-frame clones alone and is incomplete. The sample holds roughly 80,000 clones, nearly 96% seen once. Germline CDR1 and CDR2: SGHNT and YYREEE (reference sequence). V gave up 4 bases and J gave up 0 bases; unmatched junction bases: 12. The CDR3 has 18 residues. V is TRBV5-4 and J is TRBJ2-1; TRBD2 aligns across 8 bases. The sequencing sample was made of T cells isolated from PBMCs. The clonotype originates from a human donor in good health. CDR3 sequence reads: CASSQGLVGLDSYNEQFF. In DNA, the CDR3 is TGTGCCAGCAGCCAAGGGCTGGTGGGACTAGACTCCTACAATGAGCAGTTCTTC.